The 26 T cell receptor beta chains below were found in one sample sequenced in a study of spatial heterogeneity in lung cancer. MiXCR was run by TCRdb on the 5' RACE reads, yielding one entry per CDR3 protein. The sample lists about 27,000 distinct CDR3 sequences, 7% occurring once. Time point here: sample taken at primary tumor resection. The sample in question was PBMCs, obtained at surgery. Receptors originate from a male donor with early-stage non-small cell lung cancer.

The chain couples TRBV28 to TRBJ2-7, with a possible D match to TRBD2 (5 bases). Trimming pared 2 bases from V and 0 bases from J, leaving 11 bases between. The germline V gene encodes CDR1 MDHEN and CDR2 SYDVKM. This CDR3 region has 15 residues. CDR3 bases: TGTGCCAGCAGTTTACCGGTAGGGAGCTCCTACGAGCAGTACTTC. Translation: CASSLPVGSSYEQYF. The full variable domain, completed using reference TRBV28 and TRBJ2-7, is DVKVTQSSRYLVKRTGEKVFLECVQDMDHENMFWYRQDPGLGLRLIYFSYDVKMKEKGDIPEGYSVSREKKERFSLILESASTNQTSMYLCASSLPVGSSYEQYFGPGTRLTVT.

The CDR3 loop is CASSGQGGEQFF. The CDR3 DNA follows: TGTGCCAGCAGCGGACAGGGGGGTGAGCAGTTCTTC. The V gene is TRBV7-2, the J gene TRBJ2-1; 10 bases align to TRBD1. The V gene's germline CDR1 is SGHTA and CDR2 FQGNSA. V shed 5 bases and J 9 bases; nucleotides not matched to a gene: 1. The CDR3 runs 12 residues.

The chain recombines TRBV7-9 with TRBJ2-5, with D perhaps matching TRBD1 (5 bases). The germline V gene has CDR1 SEHNR and CDR2 FQNEAQ (reference sequence). The CDR3 covers 12 residues. Deletions cut 5 bases from V and 5 bases from J, with 9 bases between. CDR3 in amino acids: CASSKGKETQYF. Written as DNA, the CDR3 is TGTGCCAGCAGCAAGGGGAAGGAGACCCAGTACTTC.

This clonotype has only a few counts. This chain joins TRBV2 and TRBJ2-1, with 10 bases lining up with TRBD2. V shed 6 bases and J 4 bases; nucleotides not matched to a gene: 3. CDR3 length: 14 amino acids. Germline V gene sequence: CDR1 SNHLY, CDR2 FYNNEI. The DNA for the CDR3 is TGTGCCAGCAGGGAGCGGGAGGGGTACAATGAGCAGTTCTTC. As protein: CASREREGYNEQFF.

The rearrangement links TRBV6-5 to TRBJ2-7; D may match TRBD1 or TRBD2 (5 bases each). V lost 4 bases and J lost 7, with 17 bases in between. This CDR3 has 14 residues. CDR1 is MNHEY, CDR2 SVGAGI, per germline. As DNA, the CDR3 is TGTGCCAGCAGTTCTGGGACCGGGGTGCGGGAGCAGTACGTC. Translation: CASSSGTGVREQYV.

In this sample, this clonotype turned up many times. The gene calls are TRBV18 and TRBJ2-4; TRBD2 aligns across 11 bases. The CDR3 runs 15 residues. The germline V gene encodes CDR1 KGHSH and CDR2 LQKENI. After removal of 3 bases from V and 7 bases from J, the junction contained 5 bases not matched to a gene. In nucleotides, the CDR3 is TGTGCCAGCTCACCCGTTAGCGGGGGGGCGAACATTCAGTACTTC. It translates to CASSPVSGGANIQYF.

This clonotype came up a few times. The chain links TRBV9 to TRBJ1-1; possible D gene TRBD1, 5 bases. The germline V and J ends were trimmed by 0 bases and 3 bases, with 6 bases remaining between them. The CDR3 has 13 residues. The V gene's germline CDR1 is SGDLS and CDR2 YYNGEE. The CDR3 bases are TGTGCCAGCAGCGTAGTGGGGGACACTGAAGCTTTCTTT. This gives the protein CASSVVGDTEAFF.

There are many counts of this clonotype. The gene calls are TRBV15 and TRBJ2-3; tentative D call: TRBD1 (5 bases). The CDR3 loop spans 17 amino acids. Trimming stripped 1 base from V and 8 bases from J, with 22 bases between. Germline V gene data show CDR1 as LNHNV and CDR2 as YYDKDF (reference sequence). CDR3 bases: TGTGCCACCAGCAGAGGGATACAGGCCAACTTCGAACTTACGCAGTATTTT. This gives the protein CATSRGIQANFELTQYF.

CDR3 sequence: CATKTGRTNTGELFF. For the CDR3, the DNA is TGTGCCACCAAAACCGGGAGGACGAACACCGGGGAGCTGTTTTTT. The chain employs TRBV6-5 and TRBJ2-2; 7 bases are a match to TRBD2. Germline CDR1 MNHEY, CDR2 SVGAGI. V gave up 10 bases and J gave up 0 bases; unmatched junction bases: 8. The length of the CDR3 is 15 residues.

This clonotype was seen at least ten times. The rearrangement links TRBV9 to TRBJ2-1, with 7 bases lining up with TRBD2. Germline-derived CDR1 and CDR2 are SGDLS and YYNGEE. V was pared by 0 bases and J by 4 bases, with 4 bases of the junction left unmatched. The CDR3 length is 15 residues. CDR3 sequence (DNA): TGTGCCAGCAGCGTAGGGGGTAGCGGGTACAATGAGCAGTTCTTC. Encoded protein: CASSVGGSGYNEQFF.

The J gene is TRBJ2-2, the V gene TRBV18; D is unresolved. This CDR3 comprises 13 residues. Trimming cost V 3 bases and J 2 bases, with 4 bases left between them. From germline, CDR1 is KGHSH and CDR2 LQKENI. CDR3 sequence reads: CASSPINTGELFF. In nucleotides, the CDR3 is TGTGCCAGCTCACCGATCAACACCGGGGAGCTGTTTTTT.

The table lists this clonotype with a few counts. J is TRBJ2-3 and V is TRBV9, with a possible D match to TRBD2 (5 bases). Trimming took 4 bases from V and 3 from J, leaving 9 bases between them. From germline, CDR1 is SGDLS and CDR2 YYNGEE. This CDR3 has 13 amino acids. The CDR3 loop reads CASSLGSTDTQYF. In DNA, the CDR3 is TGTGCCAGCAGCCTAGGGAGTACAGATACGCAGTATTTT.

In its sample, this clonotype was seen many times. J is TRBJ2-7 and V is TRBV15, with TRBD1 identical over 12 bases. Germline-derived CDR1 and CDR2 are LNHNV and YYDKDF (reference sequence). The J segment lost 2 bases and the V segment lost 5 bases, leaving 1 base of the junction unmatched. The CDR3 runs 14 residues. CDR3 sequence reads: CATSGDRGPYEQYF. As DNA, the CDR3 is TGTGCCACCAGCGGGGACAGGGGGCCCTACGAGCAGTACTTC.

There are many counts of this clonotype. The V and J genes are TRBV25-1 and TRBJ1-3; D gene uncertain. The CDR3 runs 13 residues. Trimming cost V 6 bases and J 0 bases, with 6 bases left between them. The germline V gene encodes CDR1 MGHDK and CDR2 SYGVNS. The DNA for the CDR3 is TGTGCCAGCAGGAGTTTCTCTGGAAACACCATATATTTT. This encodes CASRSFSGNTIYF.

This clonotype was seen repeatedly, ten times or more. The CDR3 DNA reads TGTGCCAGCAGTTACGCAGGTTTCGACACTGAAGCTTTCTTT. This gives the protein CASSYAGFDTEAFF. The chain has TRBV6-5 and TRBJ1-1; D is unclear. This CDR3 is built from 14 residues. Germline CDR1 is MNHEY and CDR2 is SVGAGI. Trimming took off 2 bases at V and 3 bases at J, with 10 bases between the two ends.

The chain is built from TRBV14 and TRBJ2-1, with 7 positions matching TRBD1. J gave up 3 bases and V 3 bases, and 5 bases lay outside the gene matches. The CDR3 totals 15 residues. Germline V CDR1 and CDR2: SGHDN, FVKESK. The CDR3 coding sequence is TGTGCCAGCAGCCACGCAGGGGGAAGCTACAATGAGCAGTTCTTC. Translation gives CASSHAGGSYNEQFF.

This clonotype was recorded many times. This chain uses TRBV28 with TRBJ2-7; 7 bases line up with TRBD1. The CDR3 totals 15 residues. Germline CDR1 MDHEN, CDR2 SYDVKM. V was clipped by 5 bases and J by 4 bases; unmatched bases: 11. CDR3 sequence: CASSRPRTGTYEQYV. The CDR3 region has the DNA TGTGCCAGCAGTCGACCCCGGACAGGAACTTACGAGCAGTACGTC.

CDR3 sequence (DNA): TGTGCCAGCAGTTTAGTGCCAAGGCCCCAGCATTTT. Its translation is CASSLVPRPQHF. This chain connects TRBV28 to TRBJ1-5; D unclear. V lost 2 bases and J 9 bases, leaving 8 bases between the germline ends. The germline CDR1 and CDR2 sequences are MDHEN and SYDVKM. CDR3 size: 12 residues.

The sample holds many counts of this clonotype. The V and J genes are TRBV3-1 and TRBJ2-1; D is uncertain. The germline V gene has CDR1 LGHDT and CDR2 YNNKEL (reference sequence). The CDR3 length is 14 residues. V was cut by 1 base and J by 4 bases, with 8 bases left in between. This CDR3 reads CASSQGRPYNEQFF. The CDR3 DNA follows: TGTGCCAGCAGCCAAGGTCGACCGTACAATGAGCAGTTCTTC.

The gene calls are TRBV27 and TRBJ2-4; D call uncertain. Trimming removed 4 bases at V and 5 bases at J, with 9 bases between. CDR1 is MNHEY, CDR2 SMNVEV, per germline (reference sequence). This CDR3 has 13 amino acids. Here the CDR3 reads CASSSRLENIQYF. As DNA, the CDR3 is TGTGCCAGCAGTTCCCGACTGGAAAACATTCAGTACTTC.

This rearrangement joins TRBV9 to TRBJ2-1; 9 bases agree with TRBD1. The germline V gene has CDR1 SGDLS and CDR2 YYNGEE. Germline trimming cut 0 bases from V and 7 bases from J; bases unmatched to any gene: 8. The CDR3 is made up of 16 amino acids. The CDR3 bases are TGTGCCAGCAGCGTAGGTGGGACAGGGTACAGGAATGAGCAGTTCTTC. It yields the protein CASSVGGTGYRNEQFF.

This clonotype has ten or more counts. The gene calls are TRBV12-3 or TRBV12-4 and TRBJ2-5, with a tentative D call TRBD2 (5 bases). V was pared by 3 bases and J by 7 bases, with 9 bases between. The CDR3 runs to 12 residues. This CDR3 reads CASSLDSGTQYF. For the CDR3, the DNA is TGTGCCAGCAGTTTGGACTCGGGGACCCAGTACTTC.

This clonotype was counted many times. The V and J genes are TRBV28 and TRBJ2-1, with 9 positions matching TRBD1. Germline values: CDR1 MDHEN, CDR2 SYDVKM. CDR3 size: 17 residues. With 7 bases clipped from V and 4 bases from J, the junction kept 14 bases outside the gene matches. The CDR3 DNA follows: TGTGCCAGCACGGGACAGGGTATGACGGTTGGGTACAATGAGCAGTTCTTC. Amino acids: CASTGQGMTVGYNEQFF. Using reference TRBV28 and TRBJ2-1 for the parts outside the CDR3, the full variable domain is DVKVTQSSRYLVKRTGEKVFLECVQDMDHENMFWYRQDPGLGLRLIYFSYDVKMKEKGDIPEGYSVSREKKERFSLILESASTNQTSMYLCASTGQGMTVGYNEQFFGPGTRLTVL.

This clonotype came up many times. The V and J genes are TRBV5-1 and TRBJ2-7, with D hard to call. CDR1 is SGHRS and CDR2 is YFSETQ in the germline V gene. V lost 0 bases to trimming and J lost 0 bases, with 13 bases between them. The CDR3 runs to 16 residues. The CDR3 here is CASSLAVRTPSYEQYF. CDR3 coding DNA: TGCGCCAGCAGCTTGGCTGTGCGAACACCCTCCTACGAGCAGTACTTC.

This clonotype came up many times. A junction end diverges from the germline sequence, so it may reflect a read error. This sequence joins TRBV7-7 and TRBJ2-2; no clear D gene. Germline V gene sequence: CDR1 SSHAT, CDR2 FNYEAQ (reference sequence). The CDR3 loop spans 11 amino acids. In nucleotides, the CDR3 is TGTGCTAGCAGGAACACCGGGGAGCTGTTTTTT. Amino acid sequence: CASRNTGELFF. Combining the CDR3 with reference TRBV7-7 and TRBJ2-2 gives the whole variable domain GAGVSQSPRYKVTKRGQDVTLRCDPISSHATLYWYQQALGQGPEFLTYFNYEAQPDKSGLPSDRFSAERPEGSISTLTIQRTEQRDSAMYRCASRNTGELFFGEGSRLTVL.

This clonotype was seen repeatedly, ten times or more. The rearrangement links TRBV6-1 to TRBJ1-1; D perhaps matches TRBD1 (6 bases). CDR1 and CDR2 (germline): MNHNS, SASEGT. The V end was cut by 4 bases, the J end by 5 bases, with 14 bases between. CDR3 length equals 14 residues. The chain's CDR3 is CASSVIPGATEAFF. The CDR3 bases are TGTGCCAGCAGTGTTATTCCAGGGGCGACTGAAGCTTTCTTT.